This TCR beta chain was sequenced for a study of T cells after yellow fever vaccination. About this clonotype itself: The antigen remains unidentified.

General study results and limits: Booster sampling recovered most clones from primary vaccination (96% CD4, roughly 86% CD8). Researchers noted that a small share of clonotypes showed up in both CD4 and CD8 compartments. Weaker overall, the secondary response nonetheless peaked faster (day 5 versus 15).

Synthesis of TCR cDNA relied on 5'RACE template switching, which attached a universal primer site and UMIs. TCRdb passed the 5' RACE reads through MiXCR, listing each CDR3 protein once. This sample carries 350,000 to 550,000 distinct CDR3 sequences, approximately 19% of them seen once, and the ten largest clones take 15% to 20%. Trimming cost V 4 bases and J 3 bases; bases outside gene matches: 16. Per germline, CDR1 DFQATT and CDR2 SNEGSKA (reference sequence). This CDR3 region has 17 residues. The input for sequencing was PBMCs, taken before the yellow fever booster vaccination. The clonotype was recovered from a man in his late teens or twenties who received the YFV17D yellow fever vaccine. The V gene is TRBV20-1, the J gene TRBJ2-7; TRBD2 matches at 9 bases. DNA of the CDR3: TGCAGTGCTATCCACTTGGAATCTAGCGGGGTGTACTACGAGCAGTACTTC. Translating it yields CSAIHLESSGVYYEQYF.